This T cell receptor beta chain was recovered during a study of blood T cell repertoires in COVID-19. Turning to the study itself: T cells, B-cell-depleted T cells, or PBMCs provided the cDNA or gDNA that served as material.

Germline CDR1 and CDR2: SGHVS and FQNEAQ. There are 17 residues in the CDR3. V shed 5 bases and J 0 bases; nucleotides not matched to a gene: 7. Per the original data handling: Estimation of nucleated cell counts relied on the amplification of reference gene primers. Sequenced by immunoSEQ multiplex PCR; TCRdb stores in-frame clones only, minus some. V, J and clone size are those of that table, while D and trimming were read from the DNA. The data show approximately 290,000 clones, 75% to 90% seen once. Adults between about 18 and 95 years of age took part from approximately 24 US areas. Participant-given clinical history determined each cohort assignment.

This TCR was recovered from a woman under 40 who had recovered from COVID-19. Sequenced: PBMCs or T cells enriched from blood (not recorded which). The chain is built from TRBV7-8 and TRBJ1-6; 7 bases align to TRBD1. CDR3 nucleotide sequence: TGTGCCAGCAGCCTACAGGGGCAGAGCTCCTATAATTCACCCCTCCACTTT. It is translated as CASSLQGQSSYNSPLHF.